This entry describes one TCR beta chain. This sample was taken from a study of control samples from healthy donors and cancer patients. Method: immunoSEQ multiplex PCR; TCRdb's copy keeps in-frame clones and lacks some. The table records some 130,000 clones, more than 85% of them present only once. Germline V gene data show CDR1 as MNHEY and CDR2 as SVGAGI. The V and J ends lost 7 bases and 1 base, in that order; junction bases with no gene match: 5. The CDR3 is 14 residues long. The rearrangement joins TRBV6-5 to TRBJ1-1; TRBD1 matches at 8 bases. This TCR came from a man aged 45-65 years with head and neck cancer. Sequenced input: PBMCs. The CDR3 nucleotides read TGTGCCAGCAAGGACAGGGCCGCGAACACTGAAGCTTTCTTT. It is translated as CASKDRAANTEAFF.